The rows below give T cell receptor beta chains drawn from one sample of a study of cytomegalovirus exposure and HLA in healthy donors. Assay used: immunoSEQ multiplex PCR; TCRdb lists only in-frame clones, some missing. The sample records about 130,000 clones, just under 90% being singletons. The sample comprised PBMCs. These receptors all stem from a man aged 25 to 40 in good health and CMV-seronegative. CDR3s include the opening cysteine and the closing phenylalanine or tryptophan. Each record gives: CDR3 protein, CDR3 DNA, V gene, D gene, clone size, J gene. D genes are given only for firm matches. Where a row states a size, it is once, few, many or the class of an expanded clone; other rows omit it.

cdr3_aa: CASSQAPSGGTGELFF; cdr3_nt: TGCGCCAGCAGCCAAGCCCCTAGCGGGGGTACCGGGGAGCTGTTTTTT; v_call: TRBV4-1; d_call: TRBD2; clone_size: .; j_call: TRBJ2-2
cdr3_aa: CASTSPGGQETQYF; cdr3_nt: TGTGCCAGCACCTCACCCGGGGGCCAAGAGACCCAGTACTTC; v_call: TRBV6-6; d_call: .; clone_size: .; j_call: TRBJ2-5
cdr3_aa: CASSPGQRINYGYTF; cdr3_nt: TGTGCCAGCAGCCCGGGACAGCGGATTAACTATGGCTACACCTTC; v_call: TRBV14; d_call: TRBD1; clone_size: .; j_call: TRBJ1-2
cdr3_aa: CASSFSAGGAYNEQFF; cdr3_nt: TGTGCCAGTAGTTTCTCAGCGGGGGGCGCCTACAATGAGCAGTTCTTC; v_call: TRBV19; d_call: TRBD2; clone_size: once; j_call: TRBJ2-1
cdr3_aa: CASSGWTSGGSYEQYF; cdr3_nt: TGTGCCAGCAGTGGGTGGACTAGCGGGGGCTCCTACGAGCAGTACTTC; v_call: TRBV27; d_call: TRBD2; clone_size: .; j_call: TRBJ2-7
cdr3_aa: CASRPGQALYEQYF; cdr3_nt: TGTGCCAGCAGACCGGGACAGGCCTTATACGAGCAGTACTTC; v_call: TRBV2; d_call: TRBD1; clone_size: .; j_call: TRBJ2-7
cdr3_aa: CASSWGQLSTYEQYF; cdr3_nt: TGCGCCAGCAGCTGGGGACAGTTAAGCACCTACGAGCAGTACTTC; v_call: TRBV5-1; d_call: TRBD1; clone_size: once; j_call: TRBJ2-7
cdr3_aa: CASSPSLEVRGDEQYF; cdr3_nt: TGTGCCAGCAGCCCCAGCTTAGAGGTTCGGGGTGATGAGCAGTACTTC; v_call: TRBV7-9; d_call: .; clone_size: .; j_call: TRBJ2-7
cdr3_aa: CASSWGGYMNTEAFF; cdr3_nt: TGTGCCAGCAGCTGGGGGGGTTATATGAACACTGAAGCTTTCTTT; v_call: TRBV7-2; d_call: .; clone_size: .; j_call: TRBJ1-1
cdr3_aa: CASALQRGTYNEQFF; cdr3_nt: TGTGCCAGCGCTCTACAGCGGGGGACTTACAATGAGCAGTTCTTC; v_call: TRBV28; d_call: TRBD2; clone_size: .; j_call: TRBJ2-1
cdr3_aa: CAISESVTVYEQYF; cdr3_nt: TGTGCCATCAGTGAGTCTGTGACAGTCTACGAGCAGTACTTC; v_call: TRBV10-3; d_call: .; clone_size: .; j_call: TRBJ2-7
cdr3_aa: CASSFVYRQETQYF; cdr3_nt: TGCGCCAGCAGCTTCGTCTACAGACAAGAGACCCAGTACTTC; v_call: TRBV5-1; d_call: .; clone_size: .; j_call: TRBJ2-5
cdr3_aa: CASSLGGGGDTQYF; cdr3_nt: TGCGCCAGCAGCTTGGGAGGCGGGGGAGATACGCAGTATTTT; v_call: TRBV5-1; d_call: TRBD2; clone_size: .; j_call: TRBJ2-3
cdr3_aa: CASTEGQGGAPLHF; cdr3_nt: TGCGCCAGCACCGAGGGACAGGGGGGAGCACCCCTCCACTTT; v_call: TRBV5-1; d_call: TRBD1; clone_size: .; j_call: TRBJ1-6
cdr3_aa: CASNPARERGEHHSEQYF; cdr3_nt: TGTGCCAGCAACCCGGCTAGGGAGCGGGGGGAGCATCACAGCGAGCAGTACTTC; v_call: TRBV5-4; d_call: TRBD2; clone_size: .; j_call: TRBJ2-7
cdr3_aa: CASSPPGDLNYGYTF; cdr3_nt: TGTGCCAGCAGTCCACCGGGAGATCTCAACTATGGCTACACCTTC; v_call: TRBV28; d_call: .; clone_size: once; j_call: TRBJ1-2
cdr3_aa: CASSQRTGGEYEQYF; cdr3_nt: TGCGCCAGCAGCCAAAGGACAGGGGGGGAATACGAGCAGTACTTC; v_call: TRBV4-1; d_call: TRBD1; clone_size: .; j_call: TRBJ2-7
cdr3_aa: CASSARQGYEKLFF; cdr3_nt: TGTGCCAGCAGCGCCAGACAGGGCTATGAAAAACTGTTTTTT; v_call: TRBV11-2; d_call: TRBD1; clone_size: .; j_call: TRBJ1-4
cdr3_aa: CASSGVLGAGAFF; cdr3_nt: TGTGCCAGCAGTGGGGTACTGGGGGCCGGAGCTTTCTTT; v_call: TRBV6-1; d_call: .; clone_size: .; j_call: TRBJ1-1
cdr3_aa: CASSLGTGIELFF; cdr3_nt: TGCGCCAGCAGCTTAGGTACAGGGATTGAACTGTTTTTT; v_call: TRBV5-1; d_call: .; clone_size: .; j_call: TRBJ1-4
cdr3_aa: CASSPPTDRGETQYF; cdr3_nt: TGTGCCAGCTCACCACCGACAGACAGGGGCGAGACCCAGTACTTC; v_call: TRBV18; d_call: TRBD1; clone_size: once; j_call: TRBJ2-5
cdr3_aa: CASAWEALGEQFF; cdr3_nt: TGTGCCAGCGCGTGGGAGGCCCTGGGTGAGCAGTTCTTC; v_call: TRBV19; d_call: .; clone_size: .; j_call: TRBJ2-1
cdr3_aa: CASSLERTGHGYTF; cdr3_nt: TGTGCCAGCAGCTTAGAGAGGACAGGGCACGGCTACACCTTC; v_call: TRBV11-2; d_call: TRBD1; clone_size: .; j_call: TRBJ1-2
cdr3_aa: CASRYGLAGGRTQYF; cdr3_nt: TGTGCCAGCAGATATGGACTAGCGGGGGGAAGGACGCAGTATTTT; v_call: TRBV7-2; d_call: TRBD2; clone_size: .; j_call: TRBJ2-3
cdr3_aa: CSARQAPRTDTQYF; cdr3_nt: TGCAGCGCCCGACAGGCGCCACGCACAGATACGCAGTATTTT; v_call: TRBV29-1; d_call: .; clone_size: .; j_call: TRBJ2-3
cdr3_aa: CASSIEGQGIGVEQFF; cdr3_nt: TGTGCCAGTAGTATAGAAGGACAGGGAATAGGCGTTGAGCAGTTCTTC; v_call: TRBV19; d_call: TRBD1; clone_size: .; j_call: TRBJ2-1
cdr3_aa: CAINRGWNTEAFF; cdr3_nt: TGTGCCATCAACAGGGGTTGGAACACTGAAGCTTTCTTT; v_call: TRBV10-3; d_call: TRBD1; clone_size: .; j_call: TRBJ1-1
cdr3_aa: CSVEDSAGPYGYTF; cdr3_nt: TGCAGCGTTGAAGATAGCGCAGGCCCCTATGGCTACACCTTC; v_call: TRBV29-1; d_call: .; clone_size: .; j_call: TRBJ1-2
cdr3_aa: CASSLGLVATNEKLFF; cdr3_nt: TGTGCCAGCAGCTTAGGTTTAGTAGCAACTAATGAAAAACTGTTTTTT; v_call: TRBV7-9; d_call: .; clone_size: .; j_call: TRBJ1-4
cdr3_aa: CASSEAAGREYEQYF; cdr3_nt: TGTGCCAGCAGTGAGGCAGCGGGGAGAGAATACGAGCAGTACTTC; v_call: TRBV2; d_call: TRBD2; clone_size: .; j_call: TRBJ2-7
cdr3_aa: CASGSGVTDTQYF; cdr3_nt: TGTGCCAGCGGGAGCGGGGTGACAGATACGCAGTATTTT; v_call: TRBV2; d_call: TRBD2; clone_size: .; j_call: TRBJ2-3
cdr3_aa: CASSTGQGGTEAFF; cdr3_nt: TGTGCCAGCTCAACGGGACAGGGCGGCACTGAAGCTTTCTTT; v_call: TRBV18; d_call: TRBD1; clone_size: .; j_call: TRBJ1-1
cdr3_aa: CASSSRVGYGYTF; cdr3_nt: TGTGCCAGCAGTTCCAGGGTTGGGTATGGCTACACCTTC; v_call: TRBV5-6; d_call: .; clone_size: few; j_call: TRBJ1-2
cdr3_aa: CASSFRGSLSYNEQFF; cdr3_nt: TGTGCCAGCAGTTTTCGGGGGTCCCTCTCCTACAATGAGCAGTTCTTC; v_call: TRBV28; d_call: .; clone_size: .; j_call: TRBJ2-1
cdr3_aa: CASSLDDRGSGNTIYF; cdr3_nt: TGTGCCAGCAGCCTAGATGACAGAGGCTCTGGAAACACCATATATTTT; v_call: TRBV7-6; d_call: .; clone_size: .; j_call: TRBJ1-3
cdr3_aa: CASSLTRGQGAGAAFF; cdr3_nt: TGTGCCAGCAGCTTAACTAGGGGACAGGGCGCCGGGGCGGCTTTCTTT; v_call: TRBV7-9; d_call: TRBD1; clone_size: .; j_call: TRBJ1-1
cdr3_aa: CASSLAGGQGQPQHF; cdr3_nt: TGTGCCAGCAGCTTAGCGGGGGGGCAGGGTCAGCCCCAGCATTTT; v_call: TRBV7-9; d_call: .; clone_size: .; j_call: TRBJ1-5
cdr3_aa: CASTPVRELNTEAFF; cdr3_nt: TGTGCCAGTACCCCCGTGAGGGAGCTGAACACTGAAGCTTTCTTT; v_call: TRBV19; d_call: .; clone_size: .; j_call: TRBJ1-1
cdr3_aa: CASSPRQEDGYTF; cdr3_nt: TGTGCCAGCTCACCACGACAGGAGGATGGCTACACCTTC; v_call: TRBV18; d_call: .; clone_size: .; j_call: TRBJ1-2
cdr3_aa: CASSQDRGGQGPRETQYF; cdr3_nt: TGCGCCAGCAGCCAAGATCGGGGGGGTCAGGGCCCGCGGGAGACCCAGTACTTC; v_call: TRBV4-3; d_call: TRBD2; clone_size: .; j_call: TRBJ2-5
cdr3_aa: CASSSSGNTEAFF; cdr3_nt: TGTGCCAGCAGCTCATCCGGGAACACTGAAGCTTTCTTT; v_call: TRBV7-3; d_call: .; clone_size: .; j_call: TRBJ1-1
cdr3_aa: CASSTTGRNTEAFF; cdr3_nt: TGTGCCAGCAGTACGACAGGGAGGAACACTGAAGCTTTCTTT; v_call: TRBV28; d_call: TRBD1; clone_size: .; j_call: TRBJ1-1
cdr3_aa: CASSGDRSPNQPQHF; cdr3_nt: TGTGCCAGCAGTGGCGACAGGAGTCCAAATCAGCCCCAGCATTTT; v_call: TRBV6-5; d_call: .; clone_size: once; j_call: TRBJ1-5
cdr3_aa: CASSLRTGLVNEKLFF; cdr3_nt: TGCGCCAGCAGCCTTCGCACAGGCCTGGTTAATGAAAAACTGTTTTTT; v_call: TRBV4-3; d_call: .; clone_size: .; j_call: TRBJ1-4